This TCR beta chain was sequenced during a study of T cell changes during pregnancy in multiple sclerosis. Sequencing used immunoSEQ multiplex PCR; TCRdb keeps in-frame clones, though not all of them. The sample holds about 61,000 clones, about 87% seen once. The V and J ends lost 2 bases and 7 bases respectively, with 12 bases between them. The CDR3 has 13 residues. Germline V lookup: CDR1 MNHNS, CDR2 SASEGT. Sequenced material: peripheral blood, taken in the first trimester of pregnancy. V gene TRBV6-1 combines with J gene TRBJ2-7, with D maybe TRBD2 (5 bases). This receptor was identified in a female donor in good health, enrolled as a control in a pregnancy study. The CDR3, as DNA: TGTGCCAGCAGTGAATTTCGGGATGGGGAGCAGTACTTC. It yields the protein CASSEFRDGEQYF.